This TCR beta chain was sequenced in a study of identical twins. Points from the study as a whole: Out-of-frame TCR alpha sharing observed in monozygotic twins exceeded model estimates.

One entry per CDR3 protein results from TCRdb running MiXCR on the 5' RACE reads. The data show hundreds of thousands of distinct CDR3 sequences, 21% seen once. About this clonotype itself: Its specificity is unknown.

The CDR3 has 14 residues. Trimming shortened V by 3 bases and J by 6 bases, and 14 bases separated the two germline ends. Germline assignment: CDR1 DFQATT and CDR2 SNEGSKA (reference sequence). In addition, the sample was reused for a study of T cells expressing NK-cell markers. According to that study: Just one sequenced donor of eight was HCMV-seronegative, while seven were seropositive. In about 6 donors, dominant CD3+CD56+NKG2C+ clones formed roughly 1.0-7.0% of CD8+ cells. Topping the CD3+CD56-NKG2C+ fraction as well were these clonotypes, in a few donors.

The V gene is TRBV20-1, the J gene TRBJ2-2, with D maybe TRBD1 (6 bases). The receptor was derived from a woman under 30 in good health. The sample taken for sequencing was PBMCs. The CDR3 is CSASGTHRAGELFF. In DNA form, the CDR3 reads TGCAGTGCTAGTGGGACGCACAGGGCCGGGGAGCTGTTTTTT.